This T cell receptor (beta chain) was observed in a study of Ad26.COV2.S vaccination and SARS-CoV-2 variants. General observations from the study: Measurements of TCR breadth and depth may have given underestimates of the total T cell responses. Reported findings describe substantial breadth in spike-specific CD8+ and CD4+ T cell responses following vaccination. Vaccine recipients and placebo recipients showed similar non-spike TCR breadth.

Clones were sequenced by immunoSEQ multiplex PCR, and TCRdb holds only the in-frame ones, with some missing. The sample holds approximately 480,000 clones, around 88% seen once. The CDR3 is 17 amino acids. V was cut by 0 bases and J by 7 bases, with 16 bases left in between. CDR1 LGHNA and CDR2 YSLEER come from the germline V gene. Concerning this clone: Antigen specificity is unknown.

Treatment in this sample: some 20 received Ad26.COV2.S at low or high dose, single or two shots; several received placebo; per-sample allocation not given. The study sampled participants on day 63 after the first vaccine or placebo injection. The starting material was peripheral blood, obtained in a trial of Ad26.COV2.S vaccine versus placebo. The receptor comes from a person aged 18-65 years who received the Ad26.COV2.S COVID-19 vaccine or a placebo. This rearrangement joins TRBV4-3 to TRBJ1-6, with a weak D call TRBD1 (5 bases). The DNA of the CDR3 is TGCGCCAGCAGCCAAGATTTGAGGGGTCTGGGGAATTCACCCCTCCACTTT. This translates into CASSQDLRGLGNSPLHF.